These 28 T cell receptor beta chains share one sample of origin, sequenced in a study of T-cell memory formation after mild COVID-19. TCRdb recomputed calls from the 5' RACE reads with MiXCR, one row per CDR3 protein. The data contain about 620,000 distinct CDR3 sequences, about a sixth of them singletons. Sequencing used PBMCs or a T cell subset sorted from them (not recorded which). These receptors originate from an adult woman who had mild COVID-19 (a few samples of this study predate the infection). Cell type and time point are not known.

This chain joins TRBV30 and TRBJ1-5, with D possibly matching TRBD1 (5 bases). Per germline, CDR1 GTSNPN and CDR2 SVGIG (reference sequence). The CDR3 spans 14 residues. The V end lost 3 bases, the J end lost 7 bases, and 16 bases lay between the germline ends. DNA of the CDR3: TGTGCCTGGAGCCCGGGGACCCGCGGACAGCCCCAGCATTTT. Translation gives CAWSPGTRGQPQHF.

V gene TRBV5-4 combines with J gene TRBJ2-7, with 11 bases that match TRBD2. V lost 2 bases to trimming and J lost 3 bases; unmatched junction nucleotides: 10. The CDR3 length is 17 residues. CDR1 is SGHNT, CDR2 YYREEE, per germline (reference sequence). The CDR3 DNA reads TGTGCCAGCAGCTTCTCCCCCCGGGGACTAGCGGACTACGAGCAGTACTTC. Translated, it gives CASSFSPRGLADYEQYF.

This clonotype was seen only a few times. This rearrangement joins TRBV18 to TRBJ2-7; a possible D gene is TRBD2 (9 bases). The germline gives CDR1 KGHSH, CDR2 LQKENI. Trimming took 6 bases from V and 7 from J, leaving 25 bases between them. The length of the CDR3 is 16 residues. CDR3 sequence reads: CASSPSGTGPYGEQYF. Here the CDR3 DNA reads TGTGCCAGCTCTCCTAGCGGGACAGGCCCCTATGGGGAGCAGTACTTC.

The J gene is TRBJ1-1, the V gene TRBV29-1, with a weak D call TRBD1 (5 bases). Germline lookup yields CDR1 SQVTM and CDR2 ANQGSEA. Trimming took 3 bases from V and 5 from J, leaving 10 bases between them. The length of the CDR3 is 12 residues. Written as DNA, the CDR3 is TGCAGCGTTGACAGGGTAGAGACTGAAGCTTTCTTT. Residues: CSVDRVETEAFF.

The sample holds a few counts of this clonotype. This chain uses TRBV6-5 with TRBJ2-2, with D unresolved. The CDR3 contains 14 residues. The V gene's germline CDR1 is MNHEY and CDR2 SVGAGI. V lost 4 bases to trimming and J lost 4 bases, with 10 bases between them. The CDR3 sequence is CASSSYTPTGELFF. The CDR3, as DNA: TGTGCCAGCAGTTCATACACCCCCACCGGGGAGCTGTTTTTT.

The chain carries TRBV12-3 or TRBV12-4 and TRBJ1-5; D might be TRBD1 (5 bases). The V end lost 7 bases, the J end lost 2 bases, and 15 bases lay between the germline ends. CDR3 size: 15 residues. The CDR3 region is CASKPRGHRNQPQHF. CDR3 nucleotide sequence: TGTGCCAGCAAACCCCGAGGACACCGCAATCAGCCCCAGCATTTT.

This clonotype was detected a few times. This chain uses TRBV12-3 or TRBV12-4 with TRBJ2-1; weak D call: TRBD2 (5 bases). The CDR3 contains 11 residues. Trimming removed 8 bases at V and 9 bases at J, with 11 bases between. Here the CDR3 DNA reads TGTGCCAGCGGAGGAGCTATTGAGCAGTTCTTC. Protein sequence: CASGGAIEQFF.

This clonotype was recorded a few times. CDR3 in amino acids: CASSRGGLNTEAFF. DNA for the CDR3: TGTGCCAGCAGCCGGGGGGGCTTGAACACTGAAGCTTTCTTT. The chain employs TRBV3-1 and TRBJ1-1; D might be TRBD1 (6 bases). The germline CDR1 and CDR2 sequences are LGHDT and YNNKEL (reference sequence). V was cut by 4 bases and J by 0 bases, with 9 bases left in between. The CDR3 covers 14 residues.

This chain connects TRBV6-6 to TRBJ2-1, with 9 nucleotides matching TRBD1. V gave up 5 bases and J gave up 5 bases; unmatched junction bases: 10. The germline gives CDR1 MNHNY, CDR2 SVGAGI (reference sequence). The CDR3 totals 16 residues. The CDR3 loop is CASSTSGQGNNNEQFF. The DNA for the CDR3 is TGTGCCAGCAGTACGTCAGGACAGGGGAATAACAATGAGCAGTTCTTC.

This clonotype was counted ten times or more. The V call is TRBV20-1, the J call TRBJ1-1; 10 bases agree with TRBD1. This CDR3 has 13 residues. Germline V gene sequence: CDR1 DFQATT, CDR2 SNEGSKA (reference sequence). After removal of 6 bases from V and 4 bases from J, the junction contained 5 bases not matched to a gene. CDR3: CSARTGGPTEAFF. The CDR3 DNA sequence: TGCAGTGCGCGGACAGGGGGACCCACTGAAGCTTTCTTT.

This clonotype was picked up a small number of times. CDR3 region: CASRRRGGGNEQFF. For the CDR3, the DNA is TGTGCCAGCAGGAGGAGGGGCGGGGGCAATGAGCAGTTCTTC. The chain uses TRBV5-6 and TRBJ2-1; 7 positions match TRBD2. The germline V gene has CDR1 SGHDT and CDR2 YYEEEE. Germline trimming cut 5 bases from V and 6 bases from J; bases unmatched to any gene: 8. This CDR3 spans 14 amino acids.

This clonotype was seen only a few times. CDR3 region: CASSPPFRDTGELFF. The CDR3 nucleotides read TGTGCCAGCAGCCCACCCTTCCGGGACACCGGGGAGCTGTTTTTT. This chain uses TRBV7-9 with TRBJ2-2; D is uncertain. The V gene's germline CDR1 is SEHNR and CDR2 FQNEAQ (reference sequence). CDR3 length: 15 amino acids. The ends were cut back, 5 bases at V and 3 bases at J, with 13 bases in the middle.

The chain combines TRBV2 with TRBJ2-2; D is unclear. The CDR3 loop spans 13 amino acids. Trimming pared 4 bases from V and 4 bases from J, leaving 7 bases between. Germline lookup yields CDR1 SNHLY and CDR2 FYNNEI. Here the CDR3 reads CASSGVTTGELFF. CDR3 DNA sequence: TGTGCCAGCAGTGGTGTTACCACCGGGGAGCTGTTTTTT.

This clonotype was recorded at least ten times. The chain employs TRBV5-1 and TRBJ1-1; D is unresolved. Germline CDR1 and CDR2: SGHRS and YFSETQ. V was trimmed by 1 base and J by 1 base, leaving 5 bases between them. CDR3 length equals 13 residues. The CDR3 nucleotides are TGCGCCAGCAGCTTGTCGGCGAACACTGAAGCTTTCTTT. Its translation: CASSLSANTEAFF. Full variable domain (missing parts from reference TRBV5-1 and TRBJ1-1): KAGVTQTPRYLIKTRGQQVTLSCSPISGHRSVSWYQQTPGQGLQFLFEYFSETQRNKGNFPGRFSGRQFSNSRSEMNVSTLELGDSALYLCASSLSANTEAFFGQGTRLTVV.

This clonotype showed up just a few times. The gene calls are TRBV10-3 and TRBJ1-1; D call uncertain. Trimming left V 0 bases short and J 6 bases short, with 5 bases between. The CDR3 has 12 amino acids. Germline V gene data show CDR1 as ENHRY and CDR2 as SYGVKD. The CDR3 DNA is TGTGCCATCAGTGAGTCTCGATCTGAAGCTTTCTTT. Its translation: CAISESRSEAFF.

The rearrangement joins TRBV28 to TRBJ2-7, with 9 bases matching TRBD1. Looked up from germline, CDR1 is MDHEN and CDR2 is SYDVKM. J gave up 3 bases and V 8 bases, and 11 bases lay outside the gene matches. This CDR3 is 15 amino acids long. CDR3 sequence (DNA): TGTGCCAGCCGATCCTGGACAGGGGTGATCTACGAGCAGTACTTC. It is translated as CASRSWTGVIYEQYF.

This clonotype was seen a few times. The chain joins TRBV29-1 to TRBJ2-5; D is unclear. CDR1 SQVTM and CDR2 ANQGSEA come from the germline V gene. V was shortened by 3 bases and J by 0 bases, with 11 bases between the two germline ends. CDR3 length: 14 residues. The CDR3: CSVDTAYYQETQYF. CDR3 DNA: TGCAGCGTTGACACAGCATATTACCAAGAGACCCAGTACTTC.

The genes are TRBV20-1 and TRBJ1-5; 8 positions agree with TRBD1. V was pared by 6 bases and J by 11 bases, with 15 bases of the junction left unmatched. The CDR3 covers 14 residues. In germline, CDR1 is DFQATT, CDR2 SNEGSKA (reference sequence). CDR3 nucleotide sequence: TGCAGTGCCGAAGGGACAGGCGGCCGCGCGGCCCAGCATTTT. Amino acids: CSAEGTGGRAAQHF.

This clonotype was recorded a few times. This rearrangement joins TRBV6-5 to TRBJ1-2, with D hard to call. CDR1 MNHEY and CDR2 SVGAGI come from the germline V gene. The CDR3 runs 15 residues. V gave up 4 bases and J gave up 4 bases, with 16 bases separating them. The CDR3: CASSSTPIEIYGYTF. CDR3 bases: TGTGCCAGCAGTTCCACCCCCATCGAGATCTATGGCTACACCTTC.

This clonotype was counted only a few times. This rearrangement joins TRBV6-1 to TRBJ1-1; D ambiguous. The CDR3 is 12 residues long. Germline V lookup: CDR1 MNHNS, CDR2 SASEGT. Trimming pared 4 bases from V and 8 bases from J, leaving 11 bases between. Written as DNA, the CDR3 is TGTGCCAGCAGTGCGAACCAGAGGGAAGCTTTCTTT. It translates to CASSANQREAFF.

The chain employs TRBV7-9 and TRBJ2-1; D may be TRBD2 (7 bases). V was clipped by 7 bases and J by 8 bases, with 18 bases between them. The CDR3 is made up of 14 amino acids. Germline V CDR1 and CDR2: SEHNR, FQNEAQ (reference sequence). The DNA of the CDR3 is TGTGCCAGCACCGCACGGGGGGCCATAGATGAGCAGTTCTTC. It yields the protein CASTARGAIDEQFF.

This clonotype was counted ten times or more. This chain links TRBV18 with TRBJ2-3; no definite D call. The CDR3 has 12 residues. The V and J ends lost 5 bases and 8 bases respectively, with 11 bases between them. Germline CDR1 reads KGHSH; CDR2 reads LQKENI. The chain's CDR3 is CASSFLEATQYF. For the CDR3, the DNA is TGTGCCAGCTCATTTCTAGAAGCTACGCAGTATTTT.

The chain has TRBV11-2 and TRBJ2-3; TRBD1 agrees at 8 bases. The V gene end was trimmed by 5 bases and the J gene end by 4 bases; junction bases not matched to a gene: 5. Germline assignment: CDR1 SGHAT and CDR2 FQNNGV. The CDR3 has 14 residues. In DNA, the CDR3 is TGTGCCAGCAGCGCAATCAGGGGGCCAGATACGCAGTATTTT. This sequence encodes CASSAIRGPDTQYF. Full variable domain (outside the CDR3, taken from reference TRBV11-2 and TRBJ2-3): EAGVAQSPRYKIIEKRQSVAFWCNPISGHATLYWYQQILGQGPKLLIQFQNNGVVDDSQLPKDRFSAERLKGVDSTLKIQPAKLEDSAVYLCASSAIRGPDTQYFGPGTRLTVL.

The chain uses TRBV7-2 and TRBJ2-7; no firm D call. From germline, CDR1 is SGHTA and CDR2 FQGNSA. V was shortened by 1 base and J by 1 base, with 8 bases between the two germline ends. This CDR3 spans 14 amino acids. CDR3 residues: CASSLDSRSYEQYF. The DNA for the CDR3 is TGTGCCAGCAGCTTAGACAGCAGGTCCTACGAGCAGTACTTC.

This clonotype was detected once. The chain employs TRBV12-3 or TRBV12-4 and TRBJ2-5; TRBD2 aligns across 10 bases. The CDR3 is made up of 16 amino acids. V was clipped by 3 bases and J by 1 base; unmatched bases: 5. The CDR3 loop is CASSLTSGFFQETQYF. CDR3 DNA sequence: TGTGCCAGCAGTTTGACTAGCGGGTTCTTCCAAGAGACCCAGTACTTC.

This chain joins TRBV6-5 and TRBJ2-7, with D possibly being TRBD1 (7 bases). With 0 bases removed from V and 2 bases from J, the gap between germline ends came to 11 bases. The CDR3 is 15 residues long. CDR1 is MNHEY, CDR2 SVGAGI, per germline. CDR3 loop: CASSYSQGRTYEQYF. CDR3 nucleotide sequence: TGTGCCAGCAGTTACTCACAGGGGAGGACCTACGAGCAGTACTTC.

This clonotype appeared a few times. The rearrangement links TRBV12-3 or TRBV12-4 to TRBJ1-1, with D tentatively TRBD1 (5 bases). The CDR3 loop spans 13 amino acids. V was shortened by 10 bases and J by 1 base, with 13 bases between the two germline ends. CDR3 loop: CANRWGPNTEAFF. The DNA of the CDR3 is TGTGCCAACCGGTGGGGACCGAACACTGAAGCTTTCTTT.

This chain uses TRBV6-5 with TRBJ1-1; maybe TRBD1 (6 bases). The germline CDR1 and CDR2 sequences are MNHEY and SVGAGI. The CDR3 spans 14 residues. Trimming took 2 bases from V and 5 from J, leaving 12 bases between them. CDR3 in DNA: TGTGCCAGCAGTTACAGTACAGGGTCGACTGAAGCTTTCTTT. This encodes CASSYSTGSTEAFF.